These 26 T cell receptor beta chains originate from one sample sequenced in a study of identical twins. TCRdb re-called the 5' RACE reads through MiXCR, storing one row per CDR3 protein. The table shows some 600,000 distinct CDR3 sequences, with 7.1% occurring only once. These same records also appear under a second study, on yellow fever vaccine responses in identical twins.

Material: PBMCs. Source of these receptors: a woman between 18 and 29 years old in good health.

This clonotype was counted between two and nine times. This sequence joins TRBV10-3 and TRBJ2-1; 7 bases agree with TRBD2. In germline, CDR1 is ENHRY, CDR2 SYGVKD. CDR3 length: 14 residues. J lost 1 base, V lost 6 bases, and 3 bases had no gene match. CDR3 in amino acids: CAISEAGSYNEQFF. Here the CDR3 DNA reads TGTGCCATCAGCGAAGCGGGGTCCTACAATGAGCAGTTCTTC.

This clonotype was seen a few times. The chain uses TRBV20-1 and TRBJ2-1; D possibly corresponds to TRBD2 (7 bases). This CDR3 comprises 14 residues. Trimming took off 6 bases at V and 1 base at J, with 13 bases between the two ends. CDR1 is DFQATT, CDR2 SNEGSKA, per germline (reference sequence). The DNA for the CDR3 is TGCAGTGCGCTAGGGGGGGCTTCCTACAATGAGCAGTTCTTC. Translating gives CSALGGASYNEQFF.

This clonotype was observed many times. The chain uses TRBV12-3 or TRBV12-4 and TRBJ2-3; D not resolved. This CDR3 spans 13 amino acids. With 8 bases removed from V and 2 bases from J, the gap between germline ends came to 11 bases. The CDR3 DNA is TGTGCCAGCCGGTTGGGTGTCACAGATACGCAGTATTTT. It encodes CASRLGVTDTQYF.

This clonotype was counted at least ten times. This chain joins TRBV5-1 and TRBJ2-3; 12 positions agree with TRBD2. V lost 2 bases, J lost 6 bases, and 7 bases stayed unmatched. Germline loops: CDR1 SGHRS, CDR2 YFSETQ. The length of the CDR3 is 16 residues. CDR3 in DNA: TGCGCCAGCAGCTTAGGATTGACTAGCGGGGGTGATACGCAGTATTTT. Translating it yields CASSLGLTSGGDTQYF.

V usage is TRBV18 and J usage is TRBJ2-2; D is possibly TRBD1 (6 bases). The CDR3 loop spans 16 amino acids. Germline CDR1 reads KGHSH; CDR2 reads LQKENI. V was clipped by 2 bases and J by 4 bases, with 14 bases between them. The CDR3, as DNA: TGTGCCAGCTCACCATCCCCGGACAGAAGCACCGGGGAGCTGTTTTTT. Translating it yields CASSPSPDRSTGELFF.

This clonotype was counted between two and nine times. The chain combines TRBV10-3 with TRBJ2-7; D unclear. Germline CDR1 and CDR2: ENHRY and SYGVKD. V lost 4 bases and J 0 bases, leaving 10 bases between the germline ends. The CDR3 contains 14 residues. The CDR3 DNA is TGTGCCATCAGTGCCGGTACGGGCTCCTACGAGCAGTACGTC. This encodes CAISAGTGSYEQYV.

The chain is built from TRBV5-1 and TRBJ2-1, with D perhaps matching TRBD2 (9 bases). CDR3 length equals 24 residues. Deletions cut 3 bases from V and 3 bases from J, with 40 bases between. The germline V gene has CDR1 SGHRS and CDR2 YFSETQ. The CDR3 is CASSSPPGQAWSGGNLRVYNEQFF. In DNA form, the CDR3 reads TGCGCCAGCAGCTCCCCCCCGGGACAGGCTTGGAGCGGGGGGAATTTAAGAGTCTACAATGAGCAGTTCTTC.

This clonotype showed up just a few times. This chain connects TRBV6-2 or TRBV6-3 to TRBJ2-2; TRBD2 might be the D (6 bases). Germline lookup yields CDR1 MNHEY and CDR2 SVGEGT. The CDR3 totals 15 residues. V lost 6 bases and J lost 0, with 11 bases in between. This chain's CDR3 is CASRGGTSNTGELFF. In DNA form, the CDR3 reads TGTGCCAGCAGAGGAGGGACTTCGAACACCGGGGAGCTGTTTTTT.

Many counts were recorded for this clonotype. The chain is built from TRBV12-3 or TRBV12-4 and TRBJ1-5; 7 bases map to TRBD1. V lost 5 bases to trimming and J lost 5 bases; unmatched junction nucleotides: 9. The CDR3 is 15 amino acids. The CDR3 nucleotides read TGTGCCAGCAGTCCACAGGGGAGCCTACATCAGCCCCAGCATTTT. It translates to CASSPQGSLHQPQHF.

V usage is TRBV20-1 and J usage is TRBJ2-3; D perhaps matches TRBD2 (6 bases). The CDR3 consists of 14 residues. V was cut by 3 bases and J by 4 bases, with 14 bases left in between. CDR1 is DFQATT, CDR2 SNEGSKA, per germline (reference sequence). Here the CDR3 DNA reads TGCAGTGCTAGGTCTTTCGGGAGCGCAGATACGCAGTATTTT. The encoded protein is CSARSFGSADTQYF.

V usage is TRBV20-1 and J usage is TRBJ2-3; no definite D call. Trimming shortened V by 3 bases and J by 0 bases, and 7 bases separated the two germline ends. In germline, CDR1 is DFQATT, CDR2 SNEGSKA (reference sequence). The CDR3 covers 13 residues. Written as DNA, the CDR3 is TGCAGTGCTAGCGCACTTAGCACAGATACGCAGTATTTT. Its protein is CSASALSTDTQYF.

The chain is built from TRBV20-1 and TRBJ1-1; D unclear. The ends were cut back, 5 bases at V and 4 bases at J, with 11 bases in the middle. Germline CDR1 DFQATT, CDR2 SNEGSKA (reference sequence). The CDR3 consists of 12 residues. The CDR3 nucleotides are TGCAGTGCTCCGGACTGGGGCACTGAAGCTTTCTTT. This codes for CSAPDWGTEAFF.

This clonotype came up a few times. In DNA, the CDR3 is TGTGCCAGCAGTTCGGGTGATTCAGAGCAGTACTTC. This encodes CASSSGDSEQYF. The V and J genes are TRBV28 and TRBJ2-7; D remains unclear. Germline-derived CDR1 and CDR2 are MDHEN and SYDVKM. Trimming took off 4 bases at V and 7 bases at J, with 11 bases between the two ends. The CDR3 extends over 12 amino acids.

This clonotype was counted ten times or more. The genes are TRBV7-9 and TRBJ2-3; no clear D. V was clipped by 2 bases and J by 2 bases, with 17 bases between them. Germline V gives CDR1 SEHNR, CDR2 FQNEAQ (reference sequence). There are 17 residues in the CDR3. CDR3: CASSLHKTKTYTDTQYF. CDR3 nucleotide sequence: TGTGCCAGCAGCTTACACAAGACCAAAACGTACACAGATACGCAGTATTTT.

This clonotype was recorded many times. This sequence joins TRBV5-1 and TRBJ2-2; no clear D. V shed 2 bases and J shed 1 base, with 6 bases lying between them. The CDR3 sequence is 14 residues long. Germline CDR1 and CDR2: SGHRS and YFSETQ. The DNA of the CDR3 is TGCGCCAGCAGCTTAACGGTGAACACCGGGGAGCTGTTTTTT. This encodes CASSLTVNTGELFF.

This clonotype was detected a few times. The rearrangement uses TRBV29-1 and TRBJ2-2; TRBD2 aligns across 8 bases. This CDR3 region has 16 residues. Germline trimming cut 5 bases from V and 1 base from J; bases unmatched to any gene: 9. CDR1 SQVTM and CDR2 ANQGSEA come from the germline V gene. The CDR3 bases are TGCAGCGTTAGTGTGGGTAGCGGGATGAACACCGGGGAGCTGTTTTTT. Protein: CSVSVGSGMNTGELFF.

Only a few counts were recorded for this clonotype. CDR3 nucleotide sequence: TGCGCCAGCCACCCGGGGTTGACTAACTATGGCTACACCTTC. Residues: CASHPGLTNYGYTF. The rearrangement joins TRBV10-2 to TRBJ1-2; D remains ambiguous. V was clipped by 8 bases and J by 0 bases, with 13 bases between them. The CDR3 loop spans 14 amino acids. The germline gives CDR1 WSHSY, CDR2 SAAADI.

J is TRBJ1-5 and V is TRBV7-3; weak D call: TRBD1 (6 bases). Germline V gene lookup returns CDR1 SGHTA and CDR2 FQGTGA. V shed 3 bases and J shed 2 bases, with 17 bases lying between them. This CDR3 region has 17 residues. CDR3 sequence reads: CASSLVRGALGNQPQHF. The CDR3 nucleotides read TGTGCCAGCAGCTTGGTTCGGGGGGCGTTAGGCAATCAGCCCCAGCATTTT.

This clonotype was found a few times. This chain joins TRBV29-1 and TRBJ2-5; 15 bases align to TRBD2. Trimming cost V 6 bases and J 1 base; bases outside gene matches: 3. This CDR3 is built from 15 residues. The germline CDR1 and CDR2 sequences are SQVTM and ANQGSEA. The DNA for the CDR3 is TGCAGCGTCCGGACTAGCGGGGGGGCCCAAGAGACCCAGTACTTC. This encodes CSVRTSGGAQETQYF.

This clonotype was seen ten or more times. The chain links TRBV12-3 or TRBV12-4 to TRBJ2-1, with 14 bases fitting TRBD2. The CDR3 has 15 residues. The ends lost 4 bases at V and 5 bases at J; junction bases unmatched: 1. As DNA, the CDR3 is TGTGCCAGCAGTTGGACTAGCGGGGGGAACAATGAGCAGTTCTTC. The encoded protein is CASSWTSGGNNEQFF.

This clonotype was detected many times. The chain is built from TRBV20-1 and TRBJ2-7, with 10 bases that match TRBD1. The CDR3 sequence is 21 residues long. Trimming cost V 6 bases and J 0 bases; bases outside gene matches: 26. Germline V CDR1 and CDR2: DFQATT, SNEGSKA (reference sequence). CDR3 DNA: TGCAGTGCATTACCGGGACAGGGGTCCTGGGATCGCGGGTCGAGCTCCTACGAGCAGTACTTC. Protein: CSALPGQGSWDRGSSSYEQYF.

This clonotype was found a few times. The CDR3 loop is CASGSILAGYGNEQFF. The CDR3 DNA sequence: TGTGCTAGTGGCTCCATCCTAGCGGGCTATGGTAATGAGCAGTTCTTC. This chain connects TRBV12-5 to TRBJ2-1; 8 bases match TRBD2. V shed 6 bases and J 7 bases; nucleotides not matched to a gene: 14. The CDR3 has 16 residues. The V gene's germline CDR1 is LGHNT and CDR2 FRNRAP.

The chain joins TRBV20-1 to TRBJ2-1, with D unresolved. CDR1 and CDR2 from the germline V gene are DFQATT and SNEGSKA (reference sequence). The CDR3 contains 13 residues. V lost 6 bases and J 6 bases, leaving 15 bases between the germline ends. CDR3: CSARWALRNEQFF. The CDR3 DNA is TGCAGTGCCCGTTGGGCGCTACGCAATGAGCAGTTCTTC.

V is TRBV24-1 and J is TRBJ2-2, with D maybe TRBD1 (5 bases). The germline V gene has CDR1 KGHDR and CDR2 SFDVKD. The CDR3 has 14 residues. Trimming shortened V by 4 bases and J by 3 bases, and 8 bases separated the two germline ends. In nucleotides, the CDR3 is TGTGCCACCAGTGAGCAGGGTCACACCGGGGAGCTGTTTTTT. Amino acid sequence: CATSEQGHTGELFF.

The chain is built from TRBV10-3 and TRBJ2-7, with TRBD1 as a possible D gene (6 bases). V shed 11 bases and J shed 0 bases, with 14 bases lying between them. This CDR3 comprises 13 residues. Germline V lookup: CDR1 ENHRY, CDR2 SYGVKD. For the CDR3, the DNA is TGTGCCTCAAAACAGGGAAGCTCCTACGAGCAGTACGTC. Protein: CASKQGSSYEQYV.

The chain employs TRBV7-9 and TRBJ1-1; 7 bases map to TRBD1. CDR3 size: 15 residues. Germline trimming cut 1 base from V and 5 bases from J; bases unmatched to any gene: 7. CDR1 and CDR2 from the germline V gene are SEHNR and FQNEAQ (reference sequence). As DNA, the CDR3 is TGTGCCAGCAGCTTAGTGGTGCAGGGGGAGACTGAAGCTTTCTTT. This encodes CASSLVVQGETEAFF. The variable domain in full, completed from reference TRBV7-9 and TRBJ1-1, reads DTGVSQNPRHKITKRGQNVTFRCDPISEHNRLYWYRQTLGQGPEFLTYFQNEAQLEKSRLLSDRFSAERPKGSFSTLEIQRTEQGDSAMYLCASSLVVQGETEAFFGQGTRLTVV.